The T cell receptor beta chain under discussion was sequenced for a study of blood T cell repertoires in COVID-19. For the study at large: From the United States, Italy and Spain came samples of acute and convalescent COVID-19. The cDNA or gDNA used as material had been derived from T cells, B-cell-depleted T cells, or PBMCs.

Germline loops: CDR1 SNHLY, CDR2 FYNNEI. Trimming shortened V by 5 bases and J by 0 bases, and 7 bases separated the two germline ends. The CDR3 contains 14 residues. Authors' processing steps: Nucleated cell counts were estimated from reference gene primer amplification. The data were produced by immunoSEQ multiplex PCR, yet TCRdb's version contains in-frame clones alone and is incomplete. V, J and clone size are taken as reported in that table, and D and trimming were inferred from the DNA itself. Of 130,000 or so clones detected, under 90% appear once; the ten largest clones hold over 9%. This rearrangement joins TRBV2 to TRBJ1-4, with D uncertain. The sequenced material came from peripheral blood. The sequence came from a woman between 55 and 75 years old with acute or convalescent COVID-19. The CDR3 is CASSFRPTNEKLFF. The CDR3 DNA follows: TGTGCCAGCAGTTTCAGGCCAACTAATGAAAAACTGTTTTTT.